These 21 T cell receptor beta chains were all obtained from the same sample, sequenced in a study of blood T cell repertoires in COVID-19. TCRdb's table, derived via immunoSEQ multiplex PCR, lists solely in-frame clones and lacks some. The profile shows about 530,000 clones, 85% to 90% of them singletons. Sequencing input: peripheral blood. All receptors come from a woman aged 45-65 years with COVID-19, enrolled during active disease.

DNA of the CDR3: TGTGCCAGCAGTTTACCGGAGGGGGCGATTTCTGAAGCTTTCTTT. Residues: CASSLPEGAISEAFF. The rearrangement links TRBV28 to TRBJ1-1; 7 positions match TRBD1. The CDR3 length is 15 residues. The V gene's germline CDR1 is MDHEN and CDR2 SYDVKM. The V segment lost 2 bases and the J segment 6 bases; nucleotides outside the gene matches: 9. Complete variable domain (other parts from reference TRBV28 and TRBJ1-1): DVKVTQSSRYLVKRTGEKVFLECVQDMDHENMFWYRQDPGLGLRLIYFSYDVKMKEKGDIPEGYSVSREKKERFSLILESASTNQTSMYLCASSLPEGAISEAFFGQGTRLTVV.

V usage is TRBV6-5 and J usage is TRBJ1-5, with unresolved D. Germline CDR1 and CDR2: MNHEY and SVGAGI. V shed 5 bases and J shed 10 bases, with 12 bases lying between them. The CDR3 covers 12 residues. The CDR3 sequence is CASSIEVSPQHF. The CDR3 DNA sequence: TGTGCCAGCAGTATAGAGGTTTCTCCCCAGCATTTT.

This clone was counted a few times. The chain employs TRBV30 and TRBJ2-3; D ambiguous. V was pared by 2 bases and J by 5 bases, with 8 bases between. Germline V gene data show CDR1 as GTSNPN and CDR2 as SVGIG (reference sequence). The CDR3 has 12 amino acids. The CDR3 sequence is CAWSTSGDTQYF. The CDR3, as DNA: TGTGCCTGGAGTACTTCTGGAGATACGCAGTATTTT.

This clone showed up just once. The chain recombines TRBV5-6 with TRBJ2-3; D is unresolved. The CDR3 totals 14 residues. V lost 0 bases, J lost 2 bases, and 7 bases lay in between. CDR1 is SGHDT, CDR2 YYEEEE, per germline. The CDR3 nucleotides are TGTGCCAGCAGCTTGGGACATCTCACAGATACGCAGTATTTT. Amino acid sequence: CASSLGHLTDTQYF.

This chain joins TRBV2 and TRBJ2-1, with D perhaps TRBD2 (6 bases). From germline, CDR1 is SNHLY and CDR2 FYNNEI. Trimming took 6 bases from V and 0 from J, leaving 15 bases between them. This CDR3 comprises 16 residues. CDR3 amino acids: CASRPVWGVSYNEQFF. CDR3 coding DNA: TGTGCCAGCAGGCCCGTTTGGGGGGTCTCCTACAATGAGCAGTTCTTC.

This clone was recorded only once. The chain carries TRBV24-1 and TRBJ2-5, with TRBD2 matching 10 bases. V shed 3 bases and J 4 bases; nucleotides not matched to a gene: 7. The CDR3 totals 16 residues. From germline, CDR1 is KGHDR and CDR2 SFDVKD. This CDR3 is CATSDASGGAGETQYF. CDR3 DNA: TGTGCCACCAGTGATGCCAGCGGGGGGGCCGGAGAGACCCAGTACTTC.

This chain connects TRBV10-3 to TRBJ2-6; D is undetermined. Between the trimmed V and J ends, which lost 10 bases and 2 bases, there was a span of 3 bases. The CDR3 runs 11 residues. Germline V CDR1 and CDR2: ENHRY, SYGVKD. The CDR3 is CATTGANVLTF. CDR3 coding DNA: TGTGCCACCACTGGGGCCAACGTCCTGACTTTC.

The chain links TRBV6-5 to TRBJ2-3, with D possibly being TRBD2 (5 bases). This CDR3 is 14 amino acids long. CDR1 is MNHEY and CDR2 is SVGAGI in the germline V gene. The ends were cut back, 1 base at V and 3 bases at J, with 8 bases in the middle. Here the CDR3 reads CASSYYRGTDTQYF. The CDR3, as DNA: TGTGCCAGCAGTTACTATCGAGGGACAGATACGCAGTATTTT.

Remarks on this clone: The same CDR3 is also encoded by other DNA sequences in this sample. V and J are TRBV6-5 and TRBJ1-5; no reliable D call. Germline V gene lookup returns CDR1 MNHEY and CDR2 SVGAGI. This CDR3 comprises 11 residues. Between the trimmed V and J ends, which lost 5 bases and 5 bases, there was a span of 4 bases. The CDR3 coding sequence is TGTGCCAGCAGTCGGGATCAGCCCCAGCATTTT. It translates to CASSRDQPQHF.

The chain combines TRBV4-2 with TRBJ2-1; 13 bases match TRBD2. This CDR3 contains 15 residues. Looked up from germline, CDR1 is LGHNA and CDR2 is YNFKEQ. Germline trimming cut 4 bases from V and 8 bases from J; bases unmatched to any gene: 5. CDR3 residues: CASSPRLAGGDEQFF. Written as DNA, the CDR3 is TGTGCCAGCAGCCCCCGACTAGCGGGGGGAGATGAGCAGTTCTTC.

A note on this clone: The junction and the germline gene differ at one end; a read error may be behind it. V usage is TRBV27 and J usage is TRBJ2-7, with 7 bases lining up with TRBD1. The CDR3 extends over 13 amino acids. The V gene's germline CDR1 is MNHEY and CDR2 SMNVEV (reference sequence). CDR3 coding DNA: TGTGCCAGCAGTCCGTACTTCGGGGACAGTCAAAACTTC. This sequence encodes CASSPYFGDSQNF.

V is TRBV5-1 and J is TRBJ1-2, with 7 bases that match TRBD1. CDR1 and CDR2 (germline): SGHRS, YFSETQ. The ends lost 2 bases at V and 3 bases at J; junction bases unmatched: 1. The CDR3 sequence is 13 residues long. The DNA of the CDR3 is TGCGCCAGCAGCTTTACAGGGGACTATGGCTACACCTTC. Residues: CASSFTGDYGYTF.

CDR3 coding DNA: TGTGCCAGCAGCCACAGGGGGCGCCCCAATGAGCAGTTCTTC. This encodes CASSHRGRPNEQFF. The rearrangement joins TRBV5-4 to TRBJ2-1; 9 nucleotides match TRBD1. Looked up from germline, CDR1 is SGHNT and CDR2 is YYREEE (reference sequence). V shed 4 bases and J 6 bases; nucleotides not matched to a gene: 5. This CDR3 comprises 14 residues.

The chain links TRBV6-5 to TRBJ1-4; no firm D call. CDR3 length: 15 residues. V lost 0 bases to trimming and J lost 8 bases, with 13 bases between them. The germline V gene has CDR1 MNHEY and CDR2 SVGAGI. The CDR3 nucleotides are TGTGCCAGCAGTTACTCAGGAGGCACCAAGGAAAAACTGTTTTTT. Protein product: CASSYSGGTKEKLFF.

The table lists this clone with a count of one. The CDR3 spells CATSRDRAGVRSPLHF. CDR3 nucleotide sequence: TGTGCCACCAGCAGAGATCGGGCAGGGGTTAGATCACCCCTCCACTTT. This rearrangement joins TRBV15 to TRBJ1-6; D is perhaps TRBD1 (6 bases). Trimming cost V 0 bases and J 10 bases, with 16 bases left between them. The CDR3 has 16 residues. Per the germline V gene, CDR1 is LNHNV and CDR2 is YYDKDF (reference sequence). Drawing the rest from reference TRBV15 and TRBJ1-6, the complete variable domain is DAMVIQNPRYQVTQFGKPVTLSCSQTLNHNVMYWYQQKSSQAPKLLFHYYDKDFNNEADTPDNFQSRRPNTSFCFLDIRSPGLGDTAMYLCATSRDRAGVRSPLHFGNGTRLTVT.

As DNA, the CDR3 is TGTGCCAGCTCATCGACAGCGACCTCTGGAAACACCATATATTTT. Encoded protein: CASSSTATSGNTIYF. The rearrangement uses TRBV18 and TRBJ1-3; D might be TRBD1 (5 bases). Trimming left V 5 bases short and J 0 bases short, with 11 bases between. The CDR3 has 15 residues. The germline V gene has CDR1 KGHSH and CDR2 LQKENI.

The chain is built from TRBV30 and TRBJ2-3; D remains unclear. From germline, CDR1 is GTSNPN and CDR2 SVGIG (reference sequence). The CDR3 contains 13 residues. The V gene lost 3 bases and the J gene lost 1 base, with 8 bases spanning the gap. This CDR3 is CAWSGIGTDTQYF. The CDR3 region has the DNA TGTGCCTGGAGCGGTATCGGCACAGATACGCAGTATTTT.

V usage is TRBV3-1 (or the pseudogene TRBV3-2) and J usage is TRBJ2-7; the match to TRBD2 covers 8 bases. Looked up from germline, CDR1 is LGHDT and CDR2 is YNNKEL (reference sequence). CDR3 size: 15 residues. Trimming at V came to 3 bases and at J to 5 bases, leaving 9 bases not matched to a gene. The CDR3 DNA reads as TGTGCCAGCAGCCATTCGGGGGGGGATCAGGACGAGCAGTACTTC. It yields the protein CASSHSGGDQDEQYF.

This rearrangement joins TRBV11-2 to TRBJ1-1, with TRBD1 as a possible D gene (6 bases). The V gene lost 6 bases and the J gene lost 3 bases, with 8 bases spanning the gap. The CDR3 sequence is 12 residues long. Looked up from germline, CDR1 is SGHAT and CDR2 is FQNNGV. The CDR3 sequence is CASSTGYTEAFF. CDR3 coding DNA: TGTGCCAGCAGTACAGGGTACACTGAAGCTTTCTTT. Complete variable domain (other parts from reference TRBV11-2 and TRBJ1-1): EAGVAQSPRYKIIEKRQSVAFWCNPISGHATLYWYQQILGQGPKLLIQFQNNGVVDDSQLPKDRFSAERLKGVDSTLKIQPAKLEDSAVYLCASSTGYTEAFFGQGTRLTVV.

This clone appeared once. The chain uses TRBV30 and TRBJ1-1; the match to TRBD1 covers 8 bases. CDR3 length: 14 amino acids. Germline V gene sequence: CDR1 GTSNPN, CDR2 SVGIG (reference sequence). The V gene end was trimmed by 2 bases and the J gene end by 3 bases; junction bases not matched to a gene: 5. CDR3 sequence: CAWSTGQGHTEAFF. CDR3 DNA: TGTGCCTGGAGTACTGGACAGGGACACACTGAAGCTTTCTTT.

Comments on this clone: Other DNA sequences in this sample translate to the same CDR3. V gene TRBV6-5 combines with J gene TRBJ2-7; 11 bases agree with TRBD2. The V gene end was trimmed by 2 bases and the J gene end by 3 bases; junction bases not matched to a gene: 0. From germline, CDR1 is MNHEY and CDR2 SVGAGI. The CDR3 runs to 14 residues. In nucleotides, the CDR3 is TGTGCCAGCAGTTACGGGACTAGCGGCTACGAGCAGTACTTC. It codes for CASSYGTSGYEQYF.